This entry lists 2 T cell receptor beta chains sequenced from one sample in a study of early T cells in non-severe SARS-CoV-2 infection. A single record per CDR3 protein comes from TCRdb applying MiXCR to the 5' RACE reads. The sample yields fewer than 30,000 distinct CDR3 sequences, 4.3% seen once. Sequenced material: whole blood. Receptors originate from an adult who was a healthcare worker with PCR-confirmed SARS-CoV-2 infection or an uninfected control (not recorded which).

This clonotype was seen at least ten times. The chain couples TRBV2 to TRBJ1-4, with TRBD1 matching over 10 bases. The germline gives CDR1 SNHLY, CDR2 FYNNEI. The J segment lost 7 bases and the V segment lost 8 bases, leaving 7 bases of the junction unmatched. The CDR3 is made up of 14 amino acids. The chain's CDR3 is CASRGGTGAEKLFF. CDR3 sequence (DNA): TGTGCCAGCCGGGGGGGGACAGGGGCTGAAAAACTGTTTTTT.

This clonotype is medium-sized in the sample. The CDR3 bases are TGTGCCAGCAGCGTAGCGGGGGACAGCTACAATGAGCAGTTCTTC. Translated: CASSVAGDSYNEQFF. The chain links TRBV9 to TRBJ2-1; weak D call: TRBD1 (7 bases). CDR3 size: 15 residues. Germline V gene lookup returns CDR1 SGDLS and CDR2 YYNGEE. Trimming left V 0 bases short and J 3 bases short, with 10 bases between.